The T cell receptor beta chain described here comes from a study of early T cells in non-severe SARS-CoV-2 infection. Unique molecular identifier tags were affixed to discrete cDNA molecules. From the 5' RACE reads, TCRdb called clonotypes with MiXCR, one entry per CDR3 protein. The table records approximately 88,000 distinct CDR3 sequences, 12% to 15% of them present only once. Per the germline V gene, CDR1 is SGHNT and CDR2 is YYREEE (reference sequence). This CDR3 contains 14 residues. The V gene lost 4 bases and the J gene lost 4 bases, with 14 bases spanning the gap. The chain couples TRBV5-4 to TRBJ2-5; weak D call: TRBD1 (6 bases). The sequence was collected from an adult who was a healthcare worker with PCR-confirmed SARS-CoV-2 infection or an uninfected control (not recorded which). Sequences were obtained from whole blood. The CDR3 reads CASSVTLQGETQYF. CDR3 bases: TGTGCCAGCAGCGTGACCTTACAGGGAGAGACCCAGTACTTC. Full variable domain (rest looked up from reference TRBV5-4 and TRBJ2-5): ETGVTQSPTHLIKTRGQQVTLRCSSQSGHNTVSWYQQALGQGPQFIFQYYREEENGRGNFPPRFSGLQFPNYSSELNVNALELDDSALYLCASSVTLQGETQYFGPGTRLLVL.